This TCR beta chain derives from a study of blood T cell repertoires in COVID-19. For this clone: Other DNA sequences in this specimen translate into the identical CDR3.

CDR3 size: 15 residues. The ends were cut back, 0 bases at V and 1 base at J, with 7 bases in the middle. The germline V gene has CDR1 LNHNV and CDR2 YYDKDF (reference sequence). Generated by immunoSEQ multiplex PCR, the TCRdb table keeps only in-frame clones and is missing some. The repertoire holds under 250,000 clones, with 83% as singletons. This sequence was found in a man in his forties or fifties with active or convalescent COVID-19. The chain employs TRBV15 and TRBJ1-3; D not certain. Sequenced input: peripheral blood. Here the CDR3 DNA reads TGTGCCACCAGCAGAGATCCCTCGTCTGGAAACACCATATATTTT. Encoded protein: CATSRDPSSGNTIYF.